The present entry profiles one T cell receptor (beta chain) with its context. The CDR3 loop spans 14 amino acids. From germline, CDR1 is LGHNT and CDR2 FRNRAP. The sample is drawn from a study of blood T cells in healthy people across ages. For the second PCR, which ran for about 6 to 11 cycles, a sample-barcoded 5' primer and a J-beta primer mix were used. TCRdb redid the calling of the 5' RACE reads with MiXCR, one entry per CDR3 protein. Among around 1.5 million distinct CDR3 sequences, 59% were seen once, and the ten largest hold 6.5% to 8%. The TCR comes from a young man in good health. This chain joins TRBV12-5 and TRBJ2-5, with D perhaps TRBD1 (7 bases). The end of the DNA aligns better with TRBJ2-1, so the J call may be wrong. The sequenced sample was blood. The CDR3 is CASGLRTGRETQFF. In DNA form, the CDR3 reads TGTGCTAGTGGTTTGAGGACAGGTCGGGAGACCCAGTTCTTC.